A selection of T cell receptor beta chains follows, all from one sample in a study of T cells after yellow fever vaccination. One entry per CDR3 protein, called by TCRdb with MiXCR from the 5' RACE reads. Of about 160,000 distinct CDR3 sequences in the sample, 5.5% to 7.5% are singletons; the top ten hold 2.5% to 3%. This sample comprised CD4+ T cells sorted from PBMCs, obtained more than 4 days after the first yellow fever vaccination. These receptors all come from a man between 18 and 29 years old who received the YFV17D yellow fever vaccine. CDR3s include the opening cysteine and the closing phenylalanine or tryptophan. The order of the fields is J gene, CDR3 length, V gene, D gene, clone size, CDR3 protein, CDR3 DNA. The D gene is left open where the match is weak. Clone size is given for some rows only: seen once, a few or many times, or a class if the clone is expanded.

J: TRBJ2-5
length: 15
V: TRBV7-9
D: .
size: few
CDR3: CASKIKSGTMETQYF
DNA: TGTGCCAGCAAGATAAAATCCGGGACAATGGAGACCCAGTACTTC

J: TRBJ2-5
length: 16
V: TRBV7-8
D: TRBD2
size: few
CDR3: CASSPKRSSGKETQYF
DNA: TGTGCCAGCAGCCCTAAGCGGAGTAGCGGGAAAGAGACCCAGTACTTC

J: TRBJ2-3
length: 16
V: TRBV19
D: TRBD2
size: many
CDR3: CASSLLAGGRTDTQYF
DNA: TGTGCCAGTAGCCTCCTAGCGGGGGGACGCACAGATACGCAGTATTTT

J: TRBJ1-5
length: 15
V: TRBV7-2
D: .
size: few
CDR3: CASSWGPQVNQPQHF
DNA: TGTGCCAGCAGCTGGGGTCCCCAGGTCAATCAGCCCCAGCATTTT

J: TRBJ2-5
length: 14
V: TRBV5-1
D: TRBD1
size: .
CDR3: CASSPGQGQETQYF
DNA: TGCGCCAGCAGCCCGGGACAGGGCCAAGAGACCCAGTACTTC

J: TRBJ1-6
length: 15
V: TRBV7-2
D: TRBD1
size: few
CDR3: CASSLVGTGTSPLHF
DNA: TGTGCCAGCAGCTTAGTGGGGACAGGGACTTCACCCCTCCACTTT

J: TRBJ2-5
length: 12
V: TRBV28
D: .
size: many
CDR3: CASSATQATQYF
DNA: TGTGCCAGCAGTGCGACCCAGGCGACCCAGTACTTC

J: TRBJ2-5
length: 15
V: TRBV5-6
D: .
size: many
CDR3: CASSLFATAAGTQYF
DNA: TGTGCCAGCAGCTTGTTCGCGACAGCCGCAGGGACCCAGTACTTC

J: TRBJ1-1
length: 17
V: TRBV7-3
D: .
size: many
CDR3: CASSLEGNYHRTTEAFF
DNA: TGTGCCAGCAGCTTAGAAGGGAACTATCACCGAACCACTGAAGCTTTCTTT

J: TRBJ1-3
length: 15
V: TRBV11-2
D: .
size: .
CDR3: CASSSQTGRGNTIYF
DNA: TGTGCCAGCAGCTCCCAGACAGGAAGGGGAAACACCATATATTTT

J: TRBJ2-3
length: 16
V: TRBV5-5
D: .
size: .
CDR3: CVSSPGTVLMQDTQYF
DNA: TGTGTCAGCAGCCCAGGGACTGTTCTCATGCAAGATACGCAGTATTTT

J: TRBJ2-7
length: 12
V: TRBV5-5
D: .
size: .
CDR3: CARGPGQDEQYF
DNA: TGTGCCAGGGGCCCCGGGCAGGACGAGCAGTACTTC

J: TRBJ2-6
length: 15
V: TRBV18
D: .
size: few
CDR3: CASSLAASGANVLTF
DNA: TGTGCCAGCTCACTGGCGGCCTCTGGGGCCAACGTCCTGACTTTC

J: TRBJ1-1
length: 14
V: TRBV7-2
D: .
size: .
CDR3: CASSLGAGSTEAFF
DNA: TGTGCCAGCAGCTTAGGGGCGGGGAGCACTGAAGCTTTCTTT

J: TRBJ2-3
length: 15
V: TRBV29-1
D: .
size: few
CDR3: CSVDPFAQGSDTQYF
DNA: TGCAGCGTTGACCCTTTTGCGCAGGGGTCAGATACGCAGTATTTT

J: TRBJ2-7
length: 14
V: TRBV11-2
D: .
size: many
CDR3: CASSSTGTPYEQYF
DNA: TGTGCCAGCAGCTCAACCGGGACCCCCTACGAGCAGTACTTC

J: TRBJ2-7
length: 15
V: TRBV18
D: TRBD1
size: .
CDR3: CASSLGQGSYYEQYF
DNA: TGTGCCAGCTCCCTAGGACAGGGATCGTACTACGAGCAGTACTTC

J: TRBJ1-4
length: 16
V: TRBV11-2
D: .
size: many
CDR3: CASRPLTGATNEKLFF
DNA: TGTGCCAGCAGACCCCTGACTGGGGCCACTAATGAAAAACTGTTTTTT

J: TRBJ1-2
length: 12
V: TRBV20-1
D: .
size: .
CDR3: CSASDSVYGYTF
DNA: TGCAGTGCTAGCGACAGCGTCTATGGCTACACCTTC

J: TRBJ2-1
length: 14
V: TRBV20-1
D: TRBD2
size: many
CDR3: CSAITSGAANEQFF
DNA: TGCAGTGCTATAACTAGCGGGGCCGCCAATGAGCAGTTCTTC

J: TRBJ1-5
length: 16
V: TRBV4-1
D: .
size: .
CDR3: CASSQSPGVINQPQHF
DNA: TGCGCCAGCAGCCAATCCCCGGGTGTGATAAATCAGCCCCAGCATTTT

J: TRBJ2-5
length: 16
V: TRBV7-2
D: TRBD2
size: many
CDR3: CASSSWAGGPFETQYF
DNA: TGTGCCAGCAGCTCCTGGGCGGGGGGGCCATTTGAGACCCAGTACTTC

J: TRBJ2-1
length: 13
V: TRBV9
D: .
size: few
CDR3: CASSVTSSVEQFF
DNA: TGTGCCAGCAGCGTGACTAGTTCTGTAGAGCAGTTCTTC

J: TRBJ1-5
length: 13
V: TRBV7-2
D: .
size: many
CDR3: CASSLDREQPQHF
DNA: TGTGCCAGCAGCTTAGACAGGGAACAGCCCCAGCATTTT

J: TRBJ2-6
length: 15
V: TRBV12-3/TRBV12-4
D: .
size: few
CDR3: CASSPRFSGANVLTF
DNA: TGTGCCAGCAGCCCCCGGTTCTCTGGGGCCAACGTCCTGACTTTC

J: TRBJ2-5
length: 14
V: TRBV7-2
D: .
size: .
CDR3: CASSWTQTGETQYF
DNA: TGTGCCAGCAGCTGGACCCAAACGGGGGAGACCCAGTACTTC

J: TRBJ1-2
length: 14
V: TRBV19
D: .
size: .
CDR3: CASSMLGPGYGYTF
DNA: TGTGCCAGTAGTATGCTGGGCCCTGGGTATGGCTACACCTTC

J: TRBJ1-5
length: 15
V: TRBV6-1
D: .
size: many
CDR3: CASSEVAGRGQPQHF
DNA: TGTGCCAGCAGTGAAGTGGCAGGGAGGGGTCAGCCCCAGCATTTT

J: TRBJ2-7
length: 13
V: TRBV29-1
D: TRBD1
size: .
CDR3: CSVEGQGPYEQYF
DNA: TGCAGCGTGGAGGGACAGGGGCCCTACGAGCAGTACTTC

J: TRBJ2-3
length: 15
V: TRBV6-1
D: TRBD2
size: many
CDR3: CASSQAGVGVDTQYF
DNA: TGTGCCAGCAGTCAAGCGGGGGTAGGCGTCGATACGCAGTATTTT

J: TRBJ2-3
length: 19
V: TRBV4-3
D: TRBD2
size: once
CDR3: CASSQARASGSPRESTQYF
DNA: TGCGCCAGCAGCCAAGCTAGGGCTAGCGGGTCCCCAAGAGAGAGTACGCAGTATTTT

J: TRBJ2-5
length: 13
V: TRBV21-1
D: .
size: many
CDR3: CATRGQGGETQYF
DNA: TGTGCCACCAGGGGACAAGGAGGGGAGACCCAGTACTTC

J: TRBJ1-4
length: 17
V: TRBV29-1
D: TRBD1
size: many
CDR3: CSVEDQVRTGGVGKLFF
DNA: TGCAGCGTTGAAGATCAAGTCCGGACAGGGGGCGTCGGAAAACTGTTTTTT

J: TRBJ2-3
length: 11
V: TRBV5-4
D: .
size: many
CDR3: CASSRQNTQYF
DNA: TGTGCCAGCAGCCGTCAGAATACGCAGTATTTT

J: TRBJ2-6
length: 17
V: TRBV18
D: TRBD2
size: few
CDR3: CASSPLAGGSGANVLTF
DNA: TGTGCCAGCTCCCCACTAGCGGGGGGGTCTGGGGCCAACGTCCTGACTTTC

J: TRBJ1-4
length: 12
V: TRBV30
D: TRBD1
size: few
CDR3: CAWSVPGTGDFF
DNA: TGTGCCTGGAGTGTTCCCGGGACAGGGGACTTTTTT

J: TRBJ1-2
length: 13
V: TRBV7-2
D: .
size: many
CDR3: CASSPDASWGYTF
DNA: TGTGCCAGCAGCCCTGACGCATCATGGGGCTACACCTTC

J: TRBJ2-5
length: 13
V: TRBV14
D: .
size: .
CDR3: CASSFWGAETQYF
DNA: TGTGCCAGCAGCTTTTGGGGGGCAGAGACCCAGTACTTC

J: TRBJ2-5
length: 15
V: TRBV10-2
D: TRBD1
size: many
CDR3: CASSDRDRGGETQYF
DNA: TGCGCCAGCAGCGACAGGGACAGGGGAGGAGAGACCCAGTACTTC

J: TRBJ2-5
length: 15
V: TRBV7-9
D: .
size: few
CDR3: CASSFPLALVETQYF
DNA: TGTGCCAGCAGCTTCCCCCTAGCGTTGGTAGAGACCCAGTACTTC

J: TRBJ2-5
length: 12
V: TRBV19
D: .
size: .
CDR3: CASSSQSETQYF
DNA: TGTGCCAGTAGCTCCCAGTCGGAGACCCAGTACTTC

J: TRBJ2-7
length: 14
V: TRBV5-1
D: .
size: .
CDR3: CASSLVPGTYEQYF
DNA: TGCGCCAGCAGCTTGGTACCAGGGACCTACGAGCAGTACTTC

J: TRBJ2-5
length: 13
V: TRBV7-2
D: .
size: many
CDR3: CASSLVGWQTQYF
DNA: TGTGCCAGCAGCTTAGTGGGTTGGCAGACCCAGTACTTC

J: TRBJ1-4
length: 15
V: TRBV29-1
D: .
size: many
CDR3: CSVNRHRDGGEKLFF
DNA: TGCAGCGTTAACCGCCACCGGGACGGTGGAGAAAAACTGTTTTTT

J: TRBJ2-6
length: 17
V: TRBV7-3
D: TRBD1
size: .
CDR3: CASSFFQGAAGANVLTF
DNA: TGTGCCAGCAGCTTTTTCCAGGGGGCCGCCGGGGCCAACGTCCTGACTTTC

J: TRBJ1-6
length: 14
V: TRBV5-1
D: .
size: many
CDR3: CASTSGTSDSPLHF
DNA: TGCGCCAGCACGTCAGGGACCTCGGATTCACCCCTCCACTTT